This TCR beta chain was sequenced for a study of T cell responses to AZD1222 COVID-19 vaccine. As for this clone: Its antigen is currently unknown.

The data were produced by immunoSEQ multiplex PCR, yet TCRdb's version contains in-frame clones alone and is incomplete. The repertoire has tens of thousands of clones, over 75% of them found once; the top ten carry less than 25%. Trimming stripped 5 bases from V and 4 bases from J, with 15 bases between. Germline values: CDR1 MNHEY, CDR2 SVGAGI. CDR3 length: 14 amino acids. Study-level results: Only a handful of AZD1222 recipients tested seropositive at baseline. The study found Spike-specific TCR breadth and depth rose after two AZD1222 doses. Regions 160-218 and 743-854 held dominance among vaccine-associated CD4 TCRs, which spanned spike. Possibly, clonal diversity was underestimated; donors were largely white British and included more females.

The sequencing used peripheral blood, collected on day 0 of AZD1222 vaccination. This rearrangement joins TRBV6-5 to TRBJ2-7, with TRBD1 as a possible D gene (6 bases). This receptor was taken from an adult in good health. CDR3 residues: CASSPTGTRYEQYF. DNA of the CDR3: TGTGCCAGCAGTCCTACAGGGACCCGTTACGAGCAGTACTTC.